This T cell receptor beta chain emerged from a study of cytomegalovirus exposure and HLA in healthy donors. For this clone: No antigen is known for it.

Primers included in the PCR were 60 Vbeta and 13 Jbeta primers. This table comes from immunoSEQ multiplex PCR, and its TCRdb copy is limited to in-frame clones, with some not included. In the table there are roughly 170,000 clones, 77% of which are singletons. Findings and caveats of the study: Later analysis indicated greater clonal expansion among HLA-associated TCR beta chains than among equally common other chains.

The V and J ends lost 4 bases and 4 bases, in that order; junction bases with no gene match: 13. Germline lookup yields CDR1 LGHNA and CDR2 YNFKEQ. The CDR3 has 17 amino acids. The TCR originated in a woman in her twenties or thirties in good health and CMV-seronegative. Material: PBMCs. This rearrangement joins TRBV4-2 to TRBJ2-1, with 7 bases matching TRBD2. The CDR3 DNA sequence: TGTGCCAGCAGCCGCACTAGCGCCCTATTTACGTACAATGAGCAGTTCTTC. Translating it yields CASSRTSALFTYNEQFF.